This is a list of T cell receptor beta chains from one sample in a study of blood T cells in healthy people across ages. Each CDR3 protein is one row after TCRdb ran MiXCR on the 5' RACE reads. The sample lists some 880,000 distinct CDR3 sequences, approximately 35% seen once, with 10% to 15% in the top ten. The sequenced material came from blood. The receptor source for this set is a young man in good health. Both conserved end residues are part of each CDR3. The D gene is left open where the match is weak. Size is stated for part of the rows, as once, few or many counts, or as a class when the clone is expanded.

clone size: NA; V gene: TRBV6-6; J gene: TRBJ2-1; D gene: TRBD2; CDR3 DNA: TGTGCCAGCAGTTACGGAGCGGGAGCCGGGGAGCAGTTCTTC; CDR3 protein: CASSYGAGAGEQFF
clone size: many; V gene: TRBV12-3/TRBV12-4; J gene: TRBJ1-2; D gene: TRBD1; CDR3 DNA: TGTGCCAGCAGCCCCTCCGGGACAGGGCTATGGAATGGCTACACCTTC; CDR3 protein: CASSPSGTGLWNGYTF
clone size: NA; V gene: TRBV7-6; J gene: TRBJ2-6; D gene: NA; CDR3 DNA: TGTGCCAGCAGCTTAGCCCCCGCCAGGGCCGGGGCCAACGTCCTGACTTTC; CDR3 protein: CASSLAPARAGANVLTF
clone size: few; V gene: TRBV4-1; J gene: TRBJ1-4; D gene: NA; CDR3 DNA: TGCGCCAGCAGCCAAATGATCGGGGAAAAACTGTTTTTT; CDR3 protein: CASSQMIGEKLFF
clone size: NA; V gene: TRBV29-1; J gene: TRBJ1-1; D gene: TRBD1; CDR3 DNA: TGCAGCGTCGTTGGACAGGTGAACACTGAAGCTTTCTTT; CDR3 protein: CSVVGQVNTEAFF
clone size: NA; V gene: TRBV7-2; J gene: TRBJ2-7; D gene: NA; CDR3 DNA: TGTGCCAGCAGCTTTCGGGACGTCACCTACGAGCAGTACTTC; CDR3 protein: CASSFRDVTYEQYF
clone size: NA; V gene: TRBV7-2; J gene: TRBJ2-5; D gene: NA; CDR3 DNA: TGTGCCAGCAGCTTAGCTAATCCGCCGGGGGAGACCCAGTACTTC; CDR3 protein: CASSLANPPGETQYF
clone size: NA; V gene: TRBV6-2/TRBV6-3; J gene: TRBJ2-3; D gene: NA; CDR3 DNA: TGTGCCAGCGCCCGGGCAGATACGCAGTATTTT; CDR3 protein: CASARADTQYF
clone size: NA; V gene: TRBV7-9; J gene: TRBJ1-1; D gene: TRBD1; CDR3 DNA: TGTGCCAGCAGCCCGGACAGGGGGCGGACTGAAGCTTTCTTT; CDR3 protein: CASSPDRGRTEAFF
clone size: few; V gene: TRBV4-3; J gene: TRBJ2-4; D gene: NA; CDR3 DNA: TGCGCCAGCAGCCAAGAGAATCGGGGAACGGGAAACATTCAGTACTTC; CDR3 protein: CASSQENRGTGNIQYF
clone size: NA; V gene: TRBV18; J gene: TRBJ1-2; D gene: NA; CDR3 DNA: TGTGCCAGCTCACCACCGGGTTACTATGGCTACACCTTC; CDR3 protein: CASSPPGYYGYTF
clone size: few; V gene: TRBV29-1; J gene: TRBJ1-2; D gene: NA; CDR3 DNA: TGCAGCGTTGCCGGGGGACGCATAGCTAACTATGGCTACACCTTC; CDR3 protein: CSVAGGRIANYGYTF
clone size: NA; V gene: TRBV3-1; J gene: TRBJ2-7; D gene: TRBD2; CDR3 DNA: TGTGCCAGCAGCCAAGGCGGGGGAAGGTACGACGAGCAGTACTTC; CDR3 protein: CASSQGGGRYDEQYF
clone size: NA; V gene: TRBV7-9; J gene: TRBJ2-3; D gene: NA; CDR3 DNA: TGTGCCAGCAGCTTTGGAGACTCCGGAGATACGCAGTATTTT; CDR3 protein: CASSFGDSGDTQYF
clone size: few; V gene: TRBV14; J gene: TRBJ2-3; D gene: NA; CDR3 DNA: TGTGCCAGCAGCCAAGAAAGCTTGAGCACAGATACGCAGTATTTT; CDR3 protein: CASSQESLSTDTQYF
clone size: NA; V gene: TRBV10-3; J gene: TRBJ2-5; D gene: NA; CDR3 DNA: TGTGCCATCAGCGGGGGGCTGAAAGAGATCCAGTACTTC; CDR3 protein: CAISGGLKEIQYF
clone size: NA; V gene: TRBV2; J gene: TRBJ1-2; D gene: TRBD1; CDR3 DNA: TGTGCCAGCAGCGGAGGGACAGCGGTCGGCTACACCTTC; CDR3 protein: CASSGGTAVGYTF
clone size: once; V gene: TRBV28; J gene: TRBJ2-1; D gene: TRBD2; CDR3 DNA: TGTGCCAGCAGTTTATTGGTCAGCGGGGTCTACAATGAGCAGTTCTTC; CDR3 protein: CASSLLVSGVYNEQFF
clone size: once; V gene: TRBV28; J gene: TRBJ2-1; D gene: TRBD2; CDR3 DNA: TGTGCCAGCAGTTTAACTAGCGGGCCTAACAATGAGCAGTTCTTC; CDR3 protein: CASSLTSGPNNEQFF
clone size: NA; V gene: TRBV27; J gene: TRBJ2-1; D gene: NA; CDR3 DNA: TGTGCCAGCATAAAATCGGGGTTCGGTGAGCAGTTCTTC; CDR3 protein: CASIKSGFGEQFF
clone size: NA; V gene: TRBV6-5; J gene: TRBJ1-3; D gene: NA; CDR3 DNA: TGTGCCACCGACTCTGGAAACACCATATATTTT; CDR3 protein: CATDSGNTIYF
clone size: NA; V gene: TRBV15; J gene: TRBJ2-5; D gene: TRBD1; CDR3 DNA: TGTGCCACCAGGAATCGACAGGGGGTGGAAGAGACCCAGTACTTC; CDR3 protein: CATRNRQGVEETQYF
clone size: NA; V gene: TRBV12-3/TRBV12-4; J gene: TRBJ1-1; D gene: NA; CDR3 DNA: TGTGCCAGTTTACAGAGTGGGAACACTGAAGCTTTCTTT; CDR3 protein: CASLQSGNTEAFF
clone size: NA; V gene: TRBV7-2; J gene: TRBJ2-3; D gene: NA; CDR3 DNA: TGTGCCAGCACCAGAGGGGGAACAAGCACAGATACGCAGTATTTT; CDR3 protein: CASTRGGTSTDTQYF
clone size: NA; V gene: TRBV5-5; J gene: TRBJ2-1; D gene: NA; CDR3 DNA: TGTGCCAGCAGCTTGCAGGGACCTACATGGCCTTACGAGCAGTTCTTC; CDR3 protein: CASSLQGPTWPYEQFF
clone size: NA; V gene: TRBV7-6; J gene: TRBJ1-6; D gene: TRBD1; CDR3 DNA: TGTGCCAGCAGCCCCGGGACAGCTTATAATTCACCCCCCCACTTT; CDR3 protein: CASSPGTAYNSPPHF
clone size: once; V gene: TRBV20-1; J gene: TRBJ2-3; D gene: TRBD1; CDR3 DNA: TGCAGTGCTAGGGTAGAGACAGGGGGGTATTTT; CDR3 protein: CSARVETGGYF
clone size: NA; V gene: TRBV27; J gene: TRBJ1-5; D gene: TRBD1; CDR3 DNA: TGTGCCAGCAGTCCCGGGACAGGGGCTGAGAGGGGCAATCAGCCCCAGCATTTT; CDR3 protein: CASSPGTGAERGNQPQHF
clone size: NA; V gene: TRBV7-8; J gene: TRBJ2-7; D gene: TRBD1; CDR3 DNA: TGTGCCAGCAGCTCCGTACGGGGACAGGGGGTCAATGAGCAGTACTTC; CDR3 protein: CASSSVRGQGVNEQYF
clone size: NA; V gene: TRBV5-1; J gene: TRBJ2-7; D gene: TRBD1; CDR3 DNA: TGCGCCAACAGCTGGGGGACAGGCAACTACGAGCAGTACTTC; CDR3 protein: CANSWGTGNYEQYF
clone size: few; V gene: TRBV7-9; J gene: TRBJ2-7; D gene: NA; CDR3 DNA: TGTGCCAGCAGCGGAACCAATGGGAAATACGAGCAGTACTTC; CDR3 protein: CASSGTNGKYEQYF
clone size: few; V gene: TRBV20-1; J gene: TRBJ2-5; D gene: TRBD2; CDR3 DNA: TGCAGTGCTACTAGCGGGGAAGAGACCCAGTACTTC; CDR3 protein: CSATSGEETQYF
clone size: NA; V gene: TRBV3-1; J gene: TRBJ1-2; D gene: NA; CDR3 DNA: TGTGCCAGCAGCCAAGATTCCGGGAGCTATGGCTACACCTTC; CDR3 protein: CASSQDSGSYGYTF
clone size: NA; V gene: TRBV10-3; J gene: TRBJ1-4; D gene: NA; CDR3 DNA: TGTGCCATCAGTGCTATACGGGGTACTAATGAAAAACTGTTTTTT; CDR3 protein: CAISAIRGTNEKLFF
clone size: NA; V gene: TRBV20-1; J gene: TRBJ2-3; D gene: NA; CDR3 DNA: TGCAGTGCTAGCCCCCCCCGGACTAGCACAGATACGCAGTATTTT; CDR3 protein: CSASPPRTSTDTQYF
clone size: NA; V gene: TRBV28; J gene: TRBJ2-3; D gene: NA; CDR3 DNA: TGTGCCAGCAGTTTAATTCAGGGACCCACAGATACGCAGTATTTT; CDR3 protein: CASSLIQGPTDTQYF
clone size: many; V gene: TRBV12-3/TRBV12-4; J gene: TRBJ2-5; D gene: NA; CDR3 DNA: TGTGCCAGCAGTTTGGTTAAAGAGACCCAGTACTTC; CDR3 protein: CASSLVKETQYF
clone size: many; V gene: TRBV20-1; J gene: TRBJ2-4; D gene: NA; CDR3 DNA: TGCAGTGCTAGAAATACCCGGATGACCAAAAACATTCAGTACTTC; CDR3 protein: CSARNTRMTKNIQYF
clone size: NA; V gene: TRBV20-1; J gene: TRBJ2-3; D gene: NA; CDR3 DNA: TGCAGTGCTAGGGGCTCCCTTTTTAAAGGACACGGCCCCACAGATACGCAGTATTTT; CDR3 protein: CSARGSLFKGHGPTDTQYF
clone size: NA; V gene: TRBV20-1; J gene: TRBJ2-3; D gene: NA; CDR3 DNA: TGCAGTGCTAGTAAGACGTCGGATACGCAGTATTTT; CDR3 protein: CSASKTSDTQYF
clone size: once; V gene: TRBV6-6; J gene: TRBJ1-5; D gene: NA; CDR3 DNA: TGTGCCACTTCCAGACCGGGTAGCAATCAGCCCCAGCATTTT; CDR3 protein: CATSRPGSNQPQHF
clone size: few; V gene: TRBV15; J gene: TRBJ2-3; D gene: NA; CDR3 DNA: TGTGCCACCAGCAGAGATGGGGCCACCGCCGATGGGTATTTT; CDR3 protein: CATSRDGATADGYF